The following is a T cell receptor beta chain sequence with its context. Its antigen is not known. This sample stems from a study of identifying expanded T cells in peripheral blood. Study-level findings and limits: Approximately 1.2 clones differed between technical replicates, versus around 16 and 19 over time. Across healthy donors, higher total template counts meant significantly greater approximately two-week count variance.

Assay: immunoSEQ multiplex PCR; the TCRdb copy retains only in-frame clones and omits some. The repertoire includes under 120,000 clones, roughly 89% of them detected once, and roughly 15% sits in the top ten. During the collection period, no donor immune events like infections were recorded. In germline, CDR1 is SGHNT, CDR2 YYREEE (reference sequence). V lost 4 bases and J 3 bases, leaving 13 bases between the germline ends. CDR3 length: 14 residues. J is TRBJ2-5 and V is TRBV5-4; D is uncertain. Sequencing input: blood. The clonotype comes from a person aged 18-70 years in good health. CDR3 DNA: TGTGCCAGCAGCCCGGACCGATCTAAAGAGACCCAGTACTTC. It specifies CASSPDRSKETQYF.